This T cell receptor (beta chain) was recorded in a study of graft-versus-host responses after intestinal transplantation. Concerning this clone: The antigen is undetermined.

The repertoire was sequenced with immunoSEQ multiplex PCR; TCRdb's copy has only in-frame clones and lacks some. The sample consists of tens of thousands of clones, approximately 94% of them appearing once. This CDR3 is built from 14 residues. The V segment lost 10 bases and the J segment 7 bases; nucleotides outside the gene matches: 7. CDR1 LNHDA and CDR2 SQIVND come from the germline V gene (reference sequence). This chain uses TRBV19 with TRBJ2-1, with TRBD2 identical over 13 bases. The specimen comprised unstimulated CD4+ T cells sorted from spleen or lymph node cells, sampled before transplant. This TCR was sampled from a human donor who was the organ donor for an intestinal transplant. DNA of the CDR3: TGTGCCACAGTTGGGACTAGCGGGGTTAATGAGCAGTTCTTC. This codes for CATVGTSGVNEQFF.